The sequence of this TCR beta chain was determined in a study of T cell responses to AZD1222 COVID-19 vaccine. TCRdb's copy holds only in-frame clones and misses some; the assay was immunoSEQ multiplex PCR. The sample lists tens of thousands of clones; roughly 90% were seen once. Source: peripheral blood, taken on day 0 of AZD1222 vaccination. The TCR sequence derives from an adult in good health.

Here the CDR3 reads CASSYRDSSYNEKLFF. CDR3 DNA: TGTGCCAGCAGCTATCGGGACAGTTCTTATAATGAAAAACTGTTTTTT. The rearrangement joins TRBV5-6 to TRBJ1-4; 7 bases align to TRBD1. CDR1 and CDR2 (germline): SGHDT, YYEEEE. This CDR3 is 16 amino acids long. V shed 3 bases, J shed 4 bases, and the junction held 9 bases outside the gene matches.